Listed below are T cell receptor beta chains from one sample, sequenced in a study of blood T cell repertoires in COVID-19. This table comes from immunoSEQ multiplex PCR, and its TCRdb copy is limited to in-frame clones, with some not included. The table includes around 40,000 clones, about 90% detected once. Sequenced: peripheral blood. The receptor source for this set is a woman in her twenties or thirties in a cohort sampled during active COVID-19. The CDR3 runs from the conserved cysteine through the conserved F or W. A D gene is named only where the DNA matches it firmly. Expanded clones get a size class; other rows say once, few or many, or leave the size out.

V gene	D gene	clone size	J gene	CDR3 protein	CDR3 DNA
TRBV7-3	NA	NA	TRBJ1-1	CASSLTSDKNTEAFF	TGTGCCAGCAGCTTAACATCGGACAAGAACACTGAAGCTTTCTTT
TRBV14	NA	NA	TRBJ1-3	CASSQYTTRRIGNTIYF	TGTGCCAGCAGCCAATATACTACGAGGCGGATTGGAAACACCATATATTTT
TRBV5-5	TRBD1	NA	TRBJ2-7	CASTLTGVSYEQYF	TGTGCCAGCACCCTGACAGGGGTCTCCTACGAGCAGTACTTC
TRBV27	NA	NA	TRBJ1-5	CASSLSRSNQPQHF	TGTGCCAGCAGTTTATCTCGTAGCAATCAGCCCCAGCATTTT
TRBV2	TRBD1	NA	TRBJ2-1	CASSRTGDEQFF	TGTGCCAGCAGTCGGACAGGGGATGAGCAGTTCTTC
TRBV7-9	NA	NA	TRBJ2-2	CASSLREPNTGELFF	TGTGCCAGCAGCTTACGCGAACCGAACACCGGGGAGCTGTTTTTT
TRBV10-1	TRBD2	NA	TRBJ2-3	CASRGGRLAGVRTQYF	TGCGCCAGCAGGGGGGGGCGACTAGCGGGAGTACGTACGCAGTATTTT
TRBV11-2	NA	NA	TRBJ2-7	CASSHRHPYEQYF	TGTGCCAGCAGCCACCGACACCCTTACGAGCAGTACTTC
TRBV2	NA	NA	TRBJ2-7	CASRRGSKEGEQYF	TGTGCCAGCAGGCGGGGTTCTAAAGAGGGAGAGCAGTACTTC
TRBV6-4	TRBD1	NA	TRBJ1-1	CARQGLNTEAFF	TGTGCCAGACAGGGGTTGAACACTGAAGCTTTCTTT
TRBV4-3	NA	NA	TRBJ2-1	CASSQDATSYNEQFF	TGCGCCAGCAGCCAAGACGCTACTAGCTACAATGAGCAGTTCTTC
TRBV28	NA	NA	TRBJ2-7	CASSLNHFREQYF	TGTGCCAGCAGTTTAAACCACTTTCGGGAGCAGTACTTC
TRBV9	TRBD2	NA	TRBJ2-5	CASSVEMGGETQYF	TGTGCCAGCAGCGTAGAGATGGGAGGGGAGACCCAGTACTTC
TRBV4-2	TRBD2	NA	TRBJ2-1	CASSQASGRGDEQFF	TGTGCCAGCAGCCAGGCTAGCGGGAGAGGAGATGAGCAGTTCTTC
TRBV6-1	TRBD1	NA	TRBJ1-5	CASSEGTGFNQPQHF	TGTGCCAGCAGTGAAGGGACAGGTTTCAATCAGCCCCAGCATTTT
TRBV11-2	TRBD1	NA	TRBJ1-3	CASSPDRQNTIYF	TGTGCCAGCAGCCCGGACAGGCAGAACACCATATATTTT
TRBV25-1	TRBD1	few	TRBJ2-3	CASSDSRDRGPTDTQYF	TGTGCCAGCAGTGATTCCCGGGACAGGGGACCCACAGATACGCAGTATTTT
TRBV18	NA	NA	TRBJ1-3	CASSRGPGDQYGNTIYF	TGTGCCAGCTCACGGGGACCAGGGGACCAATATGGAAACACCATATATTTT